The sequence of this T cell receptor (beta chain) was determined in a study of control samples from healthy donors and cancer patients. Germline CDR1 is SGHDN and CDR2 is FVKESK. The CDR3 loop spans 14 amino acids. V was clipped by 6 bases and J by 5 bases, with 13 bases between them. Generated by immunoSEQ multiplex PCR, the TCRdb table keeps only in-frame clones and is missing some. The repertoire holds about 150,000 clones, with 90% to 95% as singletons. This receptor was taken from a man in his forties in good health. Sequenced: blood. The chain uses TRBV14 and TRBJ2-2; perhaps TRBD2 as D (5 bases). In DNA, the CDR3 is TGTGCCAGCAGAAGAGGGTCGGTTACCGGGGAGCTGTTTTTT. This encodes CASRRGSVTGELFF.